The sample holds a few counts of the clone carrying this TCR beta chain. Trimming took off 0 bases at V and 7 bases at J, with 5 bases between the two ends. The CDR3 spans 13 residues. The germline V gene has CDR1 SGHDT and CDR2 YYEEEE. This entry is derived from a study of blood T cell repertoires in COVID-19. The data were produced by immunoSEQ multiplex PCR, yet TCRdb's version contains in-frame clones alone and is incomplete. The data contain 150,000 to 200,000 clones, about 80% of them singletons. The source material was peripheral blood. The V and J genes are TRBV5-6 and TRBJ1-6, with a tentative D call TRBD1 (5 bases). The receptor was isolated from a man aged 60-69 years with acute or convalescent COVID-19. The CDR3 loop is CASSLGQNSPLHF. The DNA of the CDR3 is TGTGCCAGCAGCTTGGGACAGAATTCACCCCTCCACTTT.